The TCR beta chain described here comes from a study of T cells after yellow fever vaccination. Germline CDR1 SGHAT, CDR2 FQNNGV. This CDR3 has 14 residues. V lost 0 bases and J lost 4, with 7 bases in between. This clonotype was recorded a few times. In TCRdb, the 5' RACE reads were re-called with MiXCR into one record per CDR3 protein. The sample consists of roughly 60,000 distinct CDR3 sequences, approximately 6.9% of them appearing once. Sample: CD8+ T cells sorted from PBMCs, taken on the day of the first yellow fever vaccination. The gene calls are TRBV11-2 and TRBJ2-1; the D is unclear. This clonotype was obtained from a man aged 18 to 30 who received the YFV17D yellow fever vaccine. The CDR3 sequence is CASSLEAEYNEQFF. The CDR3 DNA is TGTGCCAGCAGCTTAGAAGCAGAGTACAATGAGCAGTTCTTC.